This T cell receptor (beta chain) was recorded in a study of graft-versus-host responses after intestinal transplantation. As for the study in general: Transplant recipients had multivisceral, liver-intestinal, or isolated intestinal grafts. Induction with anti-thymocyte globulin, then tacrolimus and steroids for roughly three years, was given to all recipients. Findings and caveats of the study: The presence of high graft-versus-host to host-versus-graft clonal ratios in allografts characterized patients with graft-donor T cell macrochimerism.

Trimming pared 2 bases from V and 2 bases from J, leaving 13 bases between. There are 16 residues in the CDR3. Germline V gene data show CDR1 as MDHEN and CDR2 as SYDVKM. Method: immunoSEQ multiplex PCR; TCRdb's copy keeps in-frame clones and lacks some. The sample lists about 71,000 clones; about 94% were seen once. Worth noting for this clone: Its antigen remains unidentified.

The rearrangement joins TRBV28 to TRBJ1-5, with TRBD1 as a possible D gene (5 bases). Sequenced here: unstimulated CD8+ T cells sorted from spleen or lymph node cells, sampled before intestinal transplant. This sequence was found in a human donor who received an intestinal transplant. CDR3 sequence (DNA): TGTGCCAGCAGTTTACTCCGGGGCGCGGGCAATCAGCCCCAGCATTTT. It codes for CASSLLRGAGNQPQHF.